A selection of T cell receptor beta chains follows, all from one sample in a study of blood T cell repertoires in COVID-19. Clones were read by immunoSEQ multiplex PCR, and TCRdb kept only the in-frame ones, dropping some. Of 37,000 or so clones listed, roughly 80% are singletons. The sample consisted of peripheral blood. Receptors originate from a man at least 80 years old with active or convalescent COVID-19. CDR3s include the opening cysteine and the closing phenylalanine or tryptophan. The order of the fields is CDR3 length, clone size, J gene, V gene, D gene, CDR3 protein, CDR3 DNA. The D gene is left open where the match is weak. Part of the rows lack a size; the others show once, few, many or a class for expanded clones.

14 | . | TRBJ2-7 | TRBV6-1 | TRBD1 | CASSETQGPYEQYF | TGTGCCAGCAGTGAAACACAGGGGCCCTACGAGCAGTACTTC
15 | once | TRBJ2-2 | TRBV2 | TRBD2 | CASKAGGLNTGELFF | TGTGCCAGCAAGGCGGGGGGCCTGAACACCGGGGAGCTGTTTTTT
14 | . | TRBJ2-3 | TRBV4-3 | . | CASSQDRGTDTQYF | TGCGCCAGCAGCCAAGACAGGGGTACAGATACGCAGTATTTT
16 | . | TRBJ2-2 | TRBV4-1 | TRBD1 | CASSQSAGTVYGELFF | TGCGCCAGCAGCCAGTCGGCCGGGACAGTGTACGGGGAGCTGTTTTTT
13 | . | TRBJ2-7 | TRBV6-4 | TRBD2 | CASPIAGDYEQYF | TGTGCCAGCCCGATAGCGGGGGACTACGAGCAGTACTTC
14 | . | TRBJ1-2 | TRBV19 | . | CASSIGGQPYGYTF | TGTGCCAGTAGTATAGGCGGACAGCCCTATGGCTACACCTTC
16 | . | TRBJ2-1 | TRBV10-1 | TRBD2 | CASSGTLLAGFNEQFF | TGCGCCAGCAGTGGAACCTTGCTAGCGGGCTTCAATGAGCAGTTCTTC
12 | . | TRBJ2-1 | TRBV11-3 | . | CASSLLDNEQFF | TGTGCCAGCAGCCTTCTAGATAATGAGCAGTTCTTC
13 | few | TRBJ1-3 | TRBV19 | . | CASSRDGGDTIYF | TGTGCCAGTAGCAGGGACGGCGGGGACACCATATATTTT
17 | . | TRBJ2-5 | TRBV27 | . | CASSSRLRGGAGETQYF | TGTGCCAGCAGTTCCCGACTGAGGGGGGGGGCTGGGGAGACCCAGTACTTC
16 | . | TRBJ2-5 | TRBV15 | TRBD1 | CATSAPSGTGLETQYF | TGTGCCACCAGTGCGCCTTCTGGGACAGGGCTAGAGACCCAGTACTTC
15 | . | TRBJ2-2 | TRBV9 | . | CASKGGHRATGELFF | TGTGCCAGCAAGGGAGGACATCGCGCAACCGGGGAGCTGTTTTTT
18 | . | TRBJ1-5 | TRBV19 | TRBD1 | CASSPGQGNSVWNQPQHF | TGTGCCAGTAGTCCGGGACAGGGCAACTCAGTATGGAATCAGCCCCAGCATTTT
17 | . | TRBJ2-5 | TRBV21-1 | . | CASSNDSLAEWGETQYF | TGTGCCAGCAGCAATGACTCTCTAGCGGAGTGGGGGGAGACCCAGTACTTC
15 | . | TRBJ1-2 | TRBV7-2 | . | CASSSGGRRNYGYTF | TGTGCCAGCAGCTCCGGGGGTAGGCGGAACTATGGCTACACCTTC
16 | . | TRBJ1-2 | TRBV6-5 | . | CASSSYTELANYGYTF | TGTGCCAGCAGTTCCTACACGGAGTTAGCTAACTATGGCTACACCTTC
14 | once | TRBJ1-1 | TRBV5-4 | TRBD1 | CASSRDRGDTEAFF | TGTGCCAGCAGCAGAGACAGGGGGGACACTGAAGCTTTCTTT
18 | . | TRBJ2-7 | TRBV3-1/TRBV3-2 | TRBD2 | CASSRGLAGNHISYEQYF | TGTGCCAGCAGCCGAGGACTAGCGGGAAATCATATATCCTACGAGCAGTACTTC
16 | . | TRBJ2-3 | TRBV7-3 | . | CASSTQAGPPVDTQYF | TGTGCCAGCAGCACCCAAGCGGGCCCCCCGGTGGATACGCAGTATTTT
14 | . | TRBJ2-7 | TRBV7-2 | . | CASSSLIISYEQYF | TGTGCCAGCAGCTCCCTAATAATCTCCTACGAGCAGTACTTC
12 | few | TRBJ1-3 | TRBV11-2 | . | CASSHRGNTIYF | TGTGCCAGCAGCCACAGGGGAAACACCATATATTTT
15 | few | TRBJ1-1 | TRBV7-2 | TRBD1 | CASSLEGQVQTEAFF | TGTGCCAGCAGCTTAGAAGGACAGGTGCAGACTGAAGCTTTCTTT
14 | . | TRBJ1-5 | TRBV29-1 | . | CSVGSGTRNQPQHF | TGCAGCGTTGGTTCCGGGACTAGAAATCAGCCCCAGCATTTT